Included here is one T cell receptor (beta chain) sequence, with context. The antigen is undetermined. Losses at the gene ends were 4 bases for V and 8 bases for J; bases not matched to a gene: 10. The germline V gene has CDR1 SGHRS and CDR2 YFSETQ. The CDR3 covers 16 residues. The sample comes from a study of regulatory T cells in long-lasting Graves disease. Study findings and constraints: Persistent disease showed a preference for TRBV28, TRBJ1-2 and TRBJ2-5.

Library construction for TCR beta used iRepertoire HTBI primers and Arm-PCR of CDR3 regions. TCRdb re-called the multiplex PCR reads through MiXCR, storing one row per CDR3 protein. Seen here are fewer than 450,000 distinct CDR3 sequences, 15% observed once, and the top ten hold about 8.2%. Time point indicated: newly diagnosed GD, antithyroid drugs for less than 3 months. The TCR library was made from RNA extracted from PBMCs. These data also featured in a second study, about T cells in Graves' hyperthyroidism and ophthalmopathy. This second report adds: Stable hyperthyroidism was separated from ophthalmopathy by a model based on 13 V-J features.

This TCR was recovered from a woman in her thirties or forties with Graves disease. The chain joins TRBV5-1 to TRBJ2-1; 12 nucleotides match TRBD2. Material: peripheral blood mononuclear cells (PBMCs), obtained at new diagnosis, from a patient treated with antithyroid drugs. CDR3 in DNA: TGCGCCAGCAGCGGGGGACTAGCGGGCTCCAGGGATGAGCAGTTCTTC. It encodes CASSGGLAGSRDEQFF.